The 12 T cell receptor beta chains presented below share a single source sample, sequenced in a study of blood T cell repertoires in COVID-19. Assay: immunoSEQ multiplex PCR; the TCRdb copy retains only in-frame clones and omits some. The table includes around 160,000 clones, around four fifths detected once. What was sequenced was peripheral blood. The receptors were sampled from a woman aged 40 to 49 with active or convalescent COVID-19.

The rearrangement links TRBV19 to TRBJ2-6; 9 nucleotides align to TRBD1. CDR1 LNHDA and CDR2 SQIVND come from the germline V gene (reference sequence). The CDR3 sequence is 17 residues long. The V segment lost 10 bases and the J segment 0 bases; nucleotides outside the gene matches: 10. The CDR3 spells CATENRGRDSGANVLTF. The CDR3, as DNA: TGTGCCACCGAGAACAGGGGGCGCGACTCTGGGGCCAACGTCCTGACTTTC.

The chain couples TRBV9 to TRBJ2-1, with 7 bases that match TRBD2. Germline CDR1 reads SGDLS; CDR2 reads YYNGEE. The CDR3 is made up of 15 amino acids. After removal of 5 bases from V and 1 base from J, the junction contained 6 bases not matched to a gene. The chain's CDR3 is CASSEREGSYNEQFF. CDR3 sequence (DNA): TGTGCCAGCAGTGAGAGGGAGGGGTCCTACAATGAGCAGTTCTTC.

Comment on this clone: In the same sample, other DNA sequences code for this CDR3. The CDR3 loop reads CASSLRGQSTDTQYF. The CDR3 DNA reads as TGTGCCAGCAGTTTACGGGGACAGAGCACAGATACGCAGTATTTT. V and J are TRBV28 and TRBJ2-3, with 7 positions matching TRBD1. Germline values: CDR1 MDHEN, CDR2 SYDVKM. The V gene end was trimmed by 2 bases and the J gene end by 0 bases; junction bases not matched to a gene: 2. The CDR3 sequence is 15 residues long. Filled out from reference TRBV28 and TRBJ2-3, the complete variable domain reads DVKVTQSSRYLVKRTGEKVFLECVQDMDHENMFWYRQDPGLGLRLIYFSYDVKMKEKGDIPEGYSVSREKKERFSLILESASTNQTSMYLCASSLRGQSTDTQYFGPGTRLTVL.

The CDR3 is CASSPEWSPYGYTF. In nucleotides, the CDR3 is TGTGCCAGCTCACCAGAATGGAGTCCCTATGGCTACACCTTC. The chain has TRBV18 and TRBJ1-2; D not resolved. V dropped 2 bases and J dropped 4 bases, with 11 bases sitting between them. Germline CDR1 reads KGHSH; CDR2 reads LQKENI. The CDR3 loop spans 14 amino acids. The full variable domain, in which reference TRBV18 and TRBJ1-2 provide the parts outside the CDR3, is NAGVMQNPRHLVRRRGQEARLRCSPMKGHSHVYWYRQLPEEGLKFMVYLQKENIIDESGMPKERFSAEFPKEGPSILRIQQVVRGDSAAYFCASSPEWSPYGYTFGSGTRLTVV.

J is TRBJ1-5 and V is TRBV28; 8 bases fit TRBD1. CDR3 length equals 16 residues. The germline CDR1 and CDR2 sequences are MDHEN and SYDVKM. Trimming took 5 bases from V and 2 from J; bases not matched to a gene: 8. The CDR3 region is CASSPVQGVGNQPQHF. Here the CDR3 DNA reads TGTGCCAGCAGTCCGGTACAGGGGGTTGGCAATCAGCCCCAGCATTTT. Drawing the rest from reference TRBV28 and TRBJ1-5, the complete variable domain is DVKVTQSSRYLVKRTGEKVFLECVQDMDHENMFWYRQDPGLGLRLIYFSYDVKMKEKGDIPEGYSVSREKKERFSLILESASTNQTSMYLCASSPVQGVGNQPQHFGDGTRLSIL.

This clone was observed a handful of times. The chain combines TRBV4-2 with TRBJ1-3, with a possible D match to TRBD1 (5 bases). The CDR3 covers 14 residues. Trimming cost V 6 bases and J 0 bases, with 9 bases left between them. Germline V lookup: CDR1 LGHNA, CDR2 YNFKEQ. CDR3 amino acids: CASRGGTSGNTIYF. CDR3 bases: TGTGCCAGCAGGGGGGGGACCTCTGGAAACACCATATATTTT.

The genes are TRBV5-4 and TRBJ2-3; D perhaps matches TRBD1 (6 bases). CDR3 length: 16 residues. The germline V and J ends were trimmed by 4 bases and 6 bases, with 21 bases remaining between them. Per germline, CDR1 SGHNT and CDR2 YYREEE (reference sequence). The CDR3 loop reads CASSGGREVYVDTQYF. Here the CDR3 DNA reads TGTGCCAGCAGCGGGGGCCGCGAAGTTTATGTGGATACGCAGTATTTT.

This clone occurred once. CDR3 DNA: TGTGCCAGCAGCAGAATACTAGCGGGAGGAACAGATACGCAGTATTTT. It encodes CASSRILAGGTDTQYF. The chain recombines TRBV7-2 with TRBJ2-3; 12 bases are shared with TRBD2. The V gene's germline CDR1 is SGHTA and CDR2 FQGNSA. The CDR3 is 16 amino acids. V was clipped by 5 bases and J by 3 bases; unmatched bases: 6.

The chain is built from TRBV5-1 and TRBJ1-1, with TRBD1 matching 8 bases. This CDR3 spans 14 amino acids. Looked up from germline, CDR1 is SGHRS and CDR2 is YFSETQ. V dropped 7 bases and J dropped 1; count of bases not matched to a gene: 6. CDR3 DNA: TGCGCCAGCGGGCATGGGACAGGGAACACTGAAGCTTTCTTT. Its translation: CASGHGTGNTEAFF.

The rearrangement joins TRBV28 to TRBJ1-3, with D tentatively TRBD1 (6 bases). The V gene lost 7 bases and the J gene lost 2 bases, with 15 bases spanning the gap. The length of the CDR3 is 15 residues. Per germline, CDR1 MDHEN and CDR2 SYDVKM. In DNA form, the CDR3 reads TGTGCCAGCACCCTGGGGGGGGGCCCTGGAAACACCATATATTTT. Protein: CASTLGGGPGNTIYF. The complete variable domain, with remaining parts taken from reference TRBV28 and TRBJ1-3, reads DVKVTQSSRYLVKRTGEKVFLECVQDMDHENMFWYRQDPGLGLRLIYFSYDVKMKEKGDIPEGYSVSREKKERFSLILESASTNQTSMYLCASTLGGGPGNTIYFGEGSWLTVV.

The V and J genes are TRBV28 and TRBJ1-4; unclear D gene. The V gene's germline CDR1 is MDHEN and CDR2 SYDVKM. The CDR3 loop spans 13 amino acids. CDR3 DNA sequence: TGTGGGTCCAAAGACTACACTAATGAAAAACTGTTTTTT. This codes for CGSKDYTNEKLFF.

The chain recombines TRBV19 with TRBJ1-2; perhaps TRBD1 as D (6 bases). V was clipped by 7 bases and J by 4 bases, with 13 bases between them. The germline gives CDR1 LNHDA, CDR2 SQIVND (reference sequence). The CDR3 extends over 13 amino acids. CDR3 amino acids: CASNTGFPYGYTF. DNA for the CDR3: TGTGCCAGTAACACAGGGTTTCCCTATGGCTACACCTTC.